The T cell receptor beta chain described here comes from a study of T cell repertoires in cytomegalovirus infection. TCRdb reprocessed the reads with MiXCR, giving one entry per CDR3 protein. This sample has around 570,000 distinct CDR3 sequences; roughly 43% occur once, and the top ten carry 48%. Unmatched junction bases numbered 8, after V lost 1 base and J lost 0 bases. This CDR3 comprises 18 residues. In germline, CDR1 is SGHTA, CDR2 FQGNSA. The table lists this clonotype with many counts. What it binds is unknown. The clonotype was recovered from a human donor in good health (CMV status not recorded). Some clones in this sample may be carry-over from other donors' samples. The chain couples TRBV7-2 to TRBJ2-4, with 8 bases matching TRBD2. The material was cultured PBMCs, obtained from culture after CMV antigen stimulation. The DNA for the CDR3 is TGTGCCAGCAGCTTAGTGGGACCGGGGGGGGTAGCCAAAAACATTCAGTACTTC. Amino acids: CASSLVGPGGVAKNIQYF.